The next 31 T cell receptor beta chains were all read from a single sample in a study of T cell responses to AZD1222 COVID-19 vaccine (dated by TCRdb to the early 2020s). The method was the immunoSEQ multiplex PCR assay. The immuneACCESS repertoire file appears here via TCRdb, limited to in-frame rearrangements. These files lack a portion of the clones; in checked studies, under half of the deficit traces to unresolved V genes, and the cause of the others is not known. For this sample there are tens of thousands of clones; 85% to 95% appear just once. The top ten clonotypes cover roughly 10% of the sample. The time point label on this specimen signifies: about 28 days (+/-7) after the second vaccine dose. The specimen comprised peripheral blood, sampled 28 days after the second AZD1222 dose. The origin of the receptors is an adult who received the AZD1222 COVID-19 vaccine.

This chain connects TRBV25-1 to TRBJ2-5, with 9 bases aligning to TRBD1. The J segment lost 4 bases and the V segment lost 2 bases, leaving 5 bases of the junction unmatched. CDR1 MGHDK and CDR2 SYGVNS come from the germline V gene. The CDR3 sequence is 15 residues long. The CDR3 nucleotides are TGTGCCAGCAGTGAACATGGGACAGGGAGAGAGACCCAGTACTTC. It yields the protein CASSEHGTGRETQYF.

This clone appeared a single time. The chain combines TRBV10-2 with TRBJ2-3; 10 bases are shared with TRBD2. Germline V gives CDR1 WSHSY, CDR2 SAAADI. J lost 3 bases, V lost 7 bases, and 4 bases had no gene match. This CDR3 has 14 amino acids. The CDR3 here is CASISGGATDTQYF. CDR3 DNA: TGCGCCAGCATCAGCGGGGGGGCGACAGATACGCAGTATTTT.

This chain links TRBV18 with TRBJ1-2; D ambiguous. Germline V CDR1 and CDR2: KGHSH, LQKENI. The V end lost 3 bases, the J end lost 3 bases, and 14 bases lay between the germline ends. The CDR3 contains 15 residues. CDR3 in amino acids: CASSPGVGSYYGYTF. CDR3 coding DNA: TGTGCCAGCTCACCCGGGGTGGGCAGCTACTATGGCTACACCTTC.

The chain combines TRBV5-6 with TRBJ2-1, with 10 bases that match TRBD2. Germline values: CDR1 SGHDT, CDR2 YYEEEE. J gave up 5 bases and V 1 base, and 3 bases lay outside the gene matches. The CDR3 has 15 residues. CDR3 DNA: TGTGCCAGCAGCTTGAGTCTAGCGGGGGACAATGAGCAGTTCTTC. It is translated as CASSLSLAGDNEQFF.

The chain joins TRBV11-3 to TRBJ2-7; maybe TRBD1 (6 bases). Per the germline V gene, CDR1 is SGHNT and CDR2 is YENEEA. Trimming removed 5 bases from V and 8 bases from J, with 16 bases in between. The CDR3 runs to 13 residues. Here the CDR3 DNA reads TGTGCCAGCAGCCTTCAAGATACAGGGAAGCAGTACTTC. This translates into CASSLQDTGKQYF.

The chain couples TRBV7-3 to TRBJ2-6; 8 bases are a match to TRBD2. V lost 5 bases to trimming and J lost 4 bases; unmatched junction nucleotides: 16. This CDR3 comprises 19 residues. The V gene's germline CDR1 is SGHTA and CDR2 FQGTGA. CDR3 residues: CASSLLSGGIPEGANVLTF. The CDR3 bases are TGTGCCAGCAGCCTCCTATCGGGGGGGATCCCGGAGGGGGCCAACGTCCTGACTTTC.

The CDR3 DNA sequence: TGTGCCAGCAGTGTGACAGGGGCCTCGGCGAATTCACCCCTCCACTTT. This codes for CASSVTGASANSPLHF. The chain employs TRBV25-1 and TRBJ1-6; 8 positions match TRBD1. Germline CDR1 reads MGHDK; CDR2 reads SYGVNS. Trimming cost V 4 bases and J 7 bases; bases outside gene matches: 9. The CDR3 consists of 16 residues.

V is TRBV6-5 and J is TRBJ2-1; no clear D gene. Germline CDR1 is MNHEY and CDR2 is SVGAGI. This CDR3 comprises 11 residues. V lost 4 bases and J lost 10, with 8 bases in between. For the CDR3, the DNA is TGTGCCAGCAGTTCCCCTCCCGAGCAGTTCTTC. Translated: CASSSPPEQFF.

The CDR3 region has the DNA TGTGCCAGCAGCCTCATCCCTTGGGGGACTGAAGCTTTCTTT. Amino acids: CASSLIPWGTEAFF. The rearrangement joins TRBV7-8 to TRBJ1-1; maybe TRBD1 (5 bases). The CDR3 is made up of 14 amino acids. The germline CDR1 and CDR2 sequences are SGHVS and FQNEAQ. The germline V and J ends were trimmed by 5 bases and 5 bases, with 15 bases remaining between them.

There are a few counts of this clone. V is TRBV9 and J is TRBJ1-1; 8 bases map to TRBD1. Germline V gene data show CDR1 as SGDLS and CDR2 as YYNGEE. V trimming: 4 bases; J trimming: 2 bases; junction bases outside the gene matches: 7. This CDR3 region has 15 residues. CDR3 amino acids: CASSRRGRGNTEAFF. CDR3 nucleotides: TGTGCCAGCAGCCGCAGGGGGCGCGGCAACACTGAAGCTTTCTTT.

V and J are TRBV7-6 and TRBJ1-6; D is unresolved. The CDR3 loop spans 16 amino acids. The ends were cut back, 5 bases at V and 4 bases at J, with 15 bases in the middle. Germline V gives CDR1 SGHVS, CDR2 FNYEAQ. The CDR3 DNA is TGTGCCAGCAGCGCGTTGGGTCTTTTGTATAATTCACCCCTCCACTTT. Residues: CASSALGLLYNSPLHF.

The chain carries TRBV2 and TRBJ2-7; D not certain. Trimming stripped 4 bases from V and 0 bases from J, with 16 bases between. From germline, CDR1 is SNHLY and CDR2 FYNNEI. CDR3 size: 16 residues. The CDR3: CASSVPKEYFSYEQYF. CDR3 DNA sequence: TGTGCCAGCAGTGTCCCAAAAGAATACTTCTCCTACGAGCAGTACTTC.

The chain carries TRBV7-9 and TRBJ1-3, with D possibly matching TRBD1 (6 bases). Germline V gene sequence: CDR1 SEHNR, CDR2 FQNEAQ (reference sequence). Trimming cost V 5 bases and J 0 bases, with 14 bases left between them. This CDR3 has 16 residues. The DNA of the CDR3 is TGTGCCAGCAGCCCCGGCGGGGGCGGCTCTGGAAACACCATATATTTT. This translates into CASSPGGGGSGNTIYF.

The V call is TRBV27, the J call TRBJ2-1, with 8 nucleotides matching TRBD1. Germline V lookup: CDR1 MNHEY, CDR2 SMNVEV (reference sequence). The CDR3 contains 15 residues. V dropped 5 bases and J dropped 5; count of bases not matched to a gene: 8. CDR3 protein: CASSPAGTGNNEQFF. The CDR3 nucleotides are TGTGCCAGCAGTCCCGCCGGGACAGGCAACAATGAGCAGTTCTTC.

This clone was observed a single time. The V gene is TRBV6-2 or TRBV6-3, the J gene TRBJ2-7; no definite D call. V was cut by 6 bases and J by 5 bases, with 5 bases left in between. Germline CDR1 MNHEY, CDR2 SVGEGT. The CDR3 loop spans 10 amino acids. The DNA for the CDR3 is TGTGCCAGCAGCCACCACGAGCAGTACTTC. Protein product: CASSHHEQYF.

V gene TRBV28 combines with J gene TRBJ2-7, with 10 bases matching TRBD2. J lost 3 bases, V lost 5 bases, and 1 base had no gene match. The CDR3 is 13 residues long. Per the germline V gene, CDR1 is MDHEN and CDR2 is SYDVKM. CDR3 sequence: CASSTSGDYEQYF. The CDR3 nucleotides are TGTGCCAGCAGTACTAGCGGGGACTACGAGCAGTACTTC.

This chain connects TRBV10-3 to TRBJ1-2; TRBD1 might be the D (6 bases). CDR1 ENHRY and CDR2 SYGVKD come from the germline V gene. Trimming removed 4 bases from V and 2 bases from J, with 8 bases in between. The CDR3 loop spans 13 amino acids. Written as DNA, the CDR3 is TGTGCCATCAGTGTAACAGGGAACTATGGCTACACCTTC. Residues: CAISVTGNYGYTF.

The chain employs TRBV2 and TRBJ1-4, with 7 bases fitting TRBD1. The ends lost 8 bases at V and 8 bases at J; junction bases unmatched: 8. There are 13 residues in the CDR3. CDR1 SNHLY and CDR2 FYNNEI come from the germline V gene. This CDR3 reads CASSDRVREKLFF. DNA for the CDR3: TGTGCCAGCTCCGACAGGGTTAGGGAAAAACTGTTTTTT. The complete variable domain, with remaining parts taken from reference TRBV2 and TRBJ1-4, reads EPEVTQTPSHQVTQMGQEVILRCVPISNHLYFYWYRQILGQKVEFLVSFYNNEISEKSEIFDDQFSVERPDGSNFTLKIRSTKLEDSAMYFCASSDRVREKLFFGSGTQLSVL.

V gene TRBV7-9 combines with J gene TRBJ1-3; 7 bases align to TRBD1. CDR3 length: 14 amino acids. J was trimmed by 3 bases and V by 4 bases; bases with no gene match: 3. The germline CDR1 and CDR2 sequences are SEHNR and FQNEAQ (reference sequence). CDR3 residues: CASSWDRFGNTIYF. The CDR3, as DNA: TGTGCCAGCAGCTGGGACAGATTTGGAAACACCATATATTTT.

The chain recombines TRBV11-2 with TRBJ2-5; D may be TRBD1 or TRBD2 (6 bases each). Trimming left V 5 bases short and J 5 bases short, with 21 bases between. Germline loops: CDR1 SGHAT, CDR2 FQNNGV. The CDR3 consists of 16 residues. Here the CDR3 reads CASSVGGNPRGETQYF. In DNA form, the CDR3 reads TGTGCCAGCAGCGTAGGGGGGAACCCCCGGGGGGAGACCCAGTACTTC. The full variable domain, in which reference TRBV11-2 and TRBJ2-5 provide the parts outside the CDR3, is EAGVAQSPRYKIIEKRQSVAFWCNPISGHATLYWYQQILGQGPKLLIQFQNNGVVDDSQLPKDRFSAERLKGVDSTLKIQPAKLEDSAVYLCASSVGGNPRGETQYFGPGTRLLVL.

The CDR3 region has the DNA TGTGCCAGCTCCCCCTCTCGCGGGGGGTGGTATGAGCAGTTCTTC. Translation gives CASSPSRGGWYEQFF. The chain recombines TRBV18 with TRBJ2-1; 8 bases line up with TRBD2. V was clipped by 6 bases and J by 8 bases; unmatched bases: 12. There are 15 residues in the CDR3. The V gene's germline CDR1 is KGHSH and CDR2 LQKENI.

This clone has just a few counts. The V call is TRBV27, the J call TRBJ1-6, with D possibly being TRBD1 (5 bases). Per germline, CDR1 MNHEY and CDR2 SMNVEV (reference sequence). Trimming took off 2 bases at V and 10 bases at J, with 9 bases between the two ends. The length of the CDR3 is 13 residues. In DNA, the CDR3 is TGTGCCAGCAGTTTACGGGACCAATCACCCCTCCACTTT. Its protein product is CASSLRDQSPLHF.

The chain links TRBV6-4 to TRBJ2-3; D perhaps matches TRBD1 (6 bases). The ends were cut back, 3 bases at V and 7 bases at J, with 11 bases in the middle. The CDR3 has 13 residues. The V gene's germline CDR1 is MRHNA and CDR2 SNTAGT. CDR3 in DNA: TGTGCCAGCAGTGAGGGTAGGGACAATACGCAGTATTTT. It is translated as CASSEGRDNTQYF.

The rearrangement joins TRBV7-9 to TRBJ1-1, with 7 bases lining up with TRBD1. The CDR3 extends over 12 amino acids. The junction had 2 bases not matched to a gene; V was cut back by 5 bases and J by 5 bases. CDR1 is SEHNR, CDR2 FQNEAQ, per germline (reference sequence). CDR3 amino acids: CASSIQGTEAFF. CDR3 bases: TGTGCCAGCAGCATACAGGGGACTGAAGCTTTCTTT.

V gene TRBV11-3 combines with J gene TRBJ2-3; D possibly corresponds to TRBD1 (6 bases). The germline CDR1 and CDR2 sequences are SGHNT and YENEEA. The CDR3 loop spans 14 amino acids. Trimming shortened V by 1 base and J by 4 bases, and 9 bases separated the two germline ends. The CDR3 DNA reads as TGTGCCAGCAGCTTAGTTACAGGGTCAGATACGCAGTATTTT. Encoded protein: CASSLVTGSDTQYF.

This chain joins TRBV28 and TRBJ1-1; 7 nucleotides line up with TRBD1. This CDR3 comprises 13 residues. The germline gives CDR1 MDHEN, CDR2 SYDVKM. V dropped 5 bases and J dropped 7; count of bases not matched to a gene: 7. This chain's CDR3 is CASSITGVLEAFF. The CDR3 DNA is TGTGCCAGCAGTATTACAGGGGTACTTGAAGCTTTCTTT.

The rearrangement links TRBV24-1 to TRBJ2-3; 11 bases are shared with TRBD2. V gave up 5 bases and J gave up 2 bases; unmatched junction bases: 5. CDR3 length equals 16 residues. Germline CDR1 KGHDR, CDR2 SFDVKD. CDR3: CATSGTSGGPTDTQYF. CDR3 DNA: TGTGCCACCAGTGGTACTAGCGGGGGCCCCACAGATACGCAGTATTTT.

In DNA, the CDR3 is TGCAGCGTTGGTTACGGGAGAGGGGACTATGGCTACACCTTC. It codes for CSVGYGRGDYGYTF. The J gene is TRBJ1-2, the V gene TRBV29-1; possibly TRBD1 for D (5 bases). Trimming removed 4 bases at V and 3 bases at J, with 15 bases between. The CDR3 length is 14 residues. The germline gives CDR1 SQVTM, CDR2 ANQGSEA.

This clone was picked up a small number of times. The J gene is TRBJ2-7, the V gene TRBV6-5; no reliable D call. In germline, CDR1 is MNHEY, CDR2 SVGAGI. Trimming pared 6 bases from V and 3 bases from J, leaving 6 bases between. The CDR3 is made up of 11 amino acids. CDR3 in amino acids: CASSLHYEQYF. The CDR3 nucleotides are TGTGCCAGCAGCCTCCACTACGAGCAGTACTTC.

The gene calls are TRBV28 and TRBJ1-1, with D possibly being TRBD1 (5 bases). CDR1 and CDR2 from the germline V gene are MDHEN and SYDVKM. The CDR3 loop spans 15 amino acids. The V and J ends lost 3 bases and 1 base respectively, with 12 bases between them. CDR3 residues: CASSLPGVQNTEAFF. Written as DNA, the CDR3 is TGTGCCAGCAGTTTGCCGGGGGTACAGAACACTGAAGCTTTCTTT. The full variable domain, in which reference TRBV28 and TRBJ1-1 provide the parts outside the CDR3, is DVKVTQSSRYLVKRTGEKVFLECVQDMDHENMFWYRQDPGLGLRLIYFSYDVKMKEKGDIPEGYSVSREKKERFSLILESASTNQTSMYLCASSLPGVQNTEAFFGQGTRLTVV.

The chain has TRBV2 and TRBJ1-3; D is undetermined. The CDR3 extends over 14 amino acids. Germline assignment: CDR1 SNHLY and CDR2 FYNNEI. V lost 4 bases, J lost 4 bases, and 11 bases lay in between. CDR3 sequence: CASSVGNAGNTIYF. DNA for the CDR3: TGTGCCAGCAGTGTAGGGAACGCAGGAAACACCATATATTTT.